The present T cell receptor beta chain was sequenced within a study of T-cell reconstitution after alpha-beta-depleted transplantation in children. Study-wide points: Some patients owed their high day-60 TCRbeta diversity to surviving recipient T cells and thymic progenitors. Most T-cell counts and diversity one year after the transplant came from T cells that were newly produced. In patients about two months after transplant, alpha-beta T cells reportedly arose from several hundred expanded graft clones.

Looked up from germline, CDR1 is LGHNA and CDR2 is YNFKEQ. CDR3 length: 15 residues. V was trimmed by 9 bases and J by 2 bases, leaving 20 bases between them. The library targeted TCRbeta and was prepared with unique molecular identifiers. One entry per CDR3 protein, called by TCRdb with MiXCR from the PCR reads. The data contain some 130,000 distinct CDR3 sequences, about 9.9% of them singletons. On this clonotype itself: Its antigen is not identified.

This chain links TRBV4-2 with TRBJ2-7; no firm D call. The material was PBMCs, mostly from graft donor cells, obtained 180 days after TCRalphabeta/CD19-depleted stem cell transplant. The clonotype was recovered from a girl under three years old who had a stem cell transplant for combined immunodeficiency, so the T cells may come from the graft donor. The chain's CDR3 is CARGTGVGLPYEQYF. The CDR3, as DNA: TGTGCCAGGGGCACTGGAGTTGGCTTACCCTACGAGCAGTACTTC.